This T cell receptor beta chain came from a study of cytomegalovirus exposure and HLA in healthy donors. Looking at the study overall: Unique TCR beta sequences numbering 95 million to 130 million came from approximately 180 million T cells in an earlier analysis.

This clone was seen once. Its antigen is unidentified. General observations from the study: Researchers counted 180 or so TCR beta chains as cytomegalovirus-associated.

60 Vbeta and 13 Jbeta primers were used in PCR. Profiling relied on immunoSEQ multiplex PCR, and the TCRdb table lists in-frame clones only, not all of them. The repertoire has around 200,000 clones, 70% to 80% of them found once; the top ten carry roughly 2.5%. The clonotype was recovered from a woman aged 55-69 years in good health and CMV-seropositive. Material: PBMCs.

The CDR3, as DNA: TGTGCCAGCTCGCCAGGACAGAGAGCGGGAAGAGATGAAAAACTGTTTTTT. Translated, it gives CASSPGQRAGRDEKLFF. The J gene is TRBJ1-4, the V gene TRBV18; possibly TRBD1 for D (6 bases). Germline values: CDR1 KGHSH, CDR2 LQKENI. The CDR3 length is 17 residues. V lost 6 bases and J lost 6, with 23 bases in between.